A single sample gave rise to the 26 T cell receptor beta chains below, sequenced in a study of OX40 agonist ivuxolimab in advanced cancers. Only in-frame clones appear in the TCRdb table, and some are missing; sequencing was by immunoSEQ multiplex PCR. The sample records about 91,000 clones, around four fifths being singletons. The specimen comprised CD4+ or CD8+ T cells sorted from blood, sampled in a trial of the OX40 agonist ivuxolimab. The receptors shown here come from an adult with an advanced solid tumor such as melanoma, head and neck, liver or kidney cancer.

CDR3 region: CASSSLGPDTQYF. The CDR3 DNA reads TGTGCCAGCAGCAGTCTGGGTCCAGATACGCAGTATTTT. This rearrangement joins TRBV7-3 to TRBJ2-3; D is unclear. Between the trimmed V and J ends, which lost 5 bases and 4 bases, there was a span of 10 bases. The CDR3 sequence is 13 residues long. Germline V gives CDR1 SGHTA, CDR2 FQGTGA.

CDR3 bases: TGTGCCAGCAGCCAAGATGCCGGGGCCCCCAATCAGCCCCAGCATTTT. It codes for CASSQDAGAPNQPQHF. The rearrangement joins TRBV4-2 to TRBJ1-5; a possible D gene is TRBD1 (5 bases). Germline assignment: CDR1 LGHNA and CDR2 YNFKEQ. CDR3 length equals 16 residues. Trimming took 0 bases from V and 3 from J, leaving 12 bases between them.

This chain uses TRBV5-8 with TRBJ2-3, with a tentative D call TRBD1 (6 bases). The ends were cut back, 4 bases at V and 3 bases at J, with 18 bases in the middle. CDR3 length equals 16 residues. Germline values: CDR1 SGHTS, CDR2 YDEGEE. CDR3 sequence reads: CASSRVGQPGTDTQYF. The CDR3 DNA follows: TGTGCCAGCAGCCGAGTCGGACAGCCGGGAACAGATACGCAGTATTTT.

V and J are TRBV9 and TRBJ2-7; TRBD2 might be the D (6 bases). Trimming removed 4 bases at V and 0 bases at J, with 14 bases between. CDR3 length: 15 residues. The germline CDR1 and CDR2 sequences are SGDLS and YYNGEE. The CDR3 bases are TGTGCCAGCAGCCCCTCTGGGGGGTTCTCCTACGAGCAGTACTTC. It specifies CASSPSGGFSYEQYF. Supplemented by reference TRBV9 and TRBJ2-7, the full variable domain reads DSGVTQTPKHLITATGQRVTLRCSPRSGDLSVYWYQQSLDQGLQFLIQYYNGEERAKGNILERFSAQQFPDLHSELNLSSLELGDSALYFCASSPSGGFSYEQYFGPGTRLTVT.

The chain employs TRBV6-1 and TRBJ1-5; 8 bases agree with TRBD1. Germline CDR1 MNHNS, CDR2 SASEGT. The J segment lost 7 bases and the V segment lost 4 bases, leaving 9 bases of the junction unmatched. This CDR3 region has 15 residues. The CDR3 sequence: CASSGRQGTRQPQHF. For the CDR3, the DNA is TGTGCCAGCAGTGGACGACAGGGGACGAGGCAGCCCCAGCATTTT.

A remark on this clone: One junction end does not reproduce the germline sequence, and a read error may be involved. This chain connects TRBV20-1 to TRBJ1-4, with D unresolved. This CDR3 is 11 amino acids long. In germline, CDR1 is DFQATT, CDR2 SNEGSKA (reference sequence). CDR3 in amino acids: CSARDWQDGVF. Written as DNA, the CDR3 is TGCAGTGCTAGAGATTGGCAGGACGGCGTTTTT.

This clone was seen once. This chain links TRBV5-1 with TRBJ2-3; D could derive from TRBD1 or TRBD2 (5 bases each). Germline CDR1 is SGHRS and CDR2 is YFSETQ. V gave up 6 bases and J gave up 2 bases, with 10 bases separating them. This CDR3 is 13 amino acids long. This CDR3 is CASNGDDTDTQYF. CDR3 sequence (DNA): TGCGCCAGCAACGGGGACGACACAGATACGCAGTATTTT.

The chain employs TRBV29-1 and TRBJ2-5; the match to TRBD1 covers 7 bases. The V segment lost 4 bases and the J segment 2 bases; nucleotides outside the gene matches: 7. The length of the CDR3 is 14 residues. The germline gives CDR1 SQVTM, CDR2 ANQGSEA. In nucleotides, the CDR3 is TGCAGCGTTGTCGGGGACAGACAACAAGAGACCCAGTACTTC. Residues: CSVVGDRQQETQYF.

CDR3 nucleotide sequence: TGTGCCAGCCAGGGGGCTTTCAGCACCGGGGAGCTGTTTTTT. Its translation is CASQGAFSTGELFF. The chain recombines TRBV2 with TRBJ2-2; 8 positions agree with TRBD1. CDR1 and CDR2 from the germline V gene are SNHLY and FYNNEI. The CDR3 totals 14 residues. The V and J ends lost 8 bases and 4 bases, in that order; junction bases with no gene match: 6.

The V and J genes are TRBV27 and TRBJ2-5, with 8 bases matching TRBD2. CDR3 length equals 15 residues. Losses at the gene ends were 5 bases for V and 2 bases for J; bases not matched to a gene: 7. From germline, CDR1 is MNHEY and CDR2 SMNVEV (reference sequence). The CDR3 is CASSRLASGQETQYF. CDR3 in DNA: TGTGCCAGCAGTCGATTGGCTAGCGGGCAAGAGACCCAGTACTTC.

The chain has TRBV20-1 and TRBJ2-7; D gene ambiguous. V lost 4 bases and J lost 1, with 5 bases in between. The germline gives CDR1 DFQATT, CDR2 SNEGSKA (reference sequence). The CDR3 runs 11 residues. CDR3 in amino acids: CSATSSYEQYF. The CDR3 bases are TGCAGTGCTACAAGTTCCTACGAGCAGTACTTC.

The chain recombines TRBV2 with TRBJ2-7; 9 bases are a match to TRBD1. There are 13 residues in the CDR3. Trimming cost V 5 bases and J 3 bases; bases outside gene matches: 2. Germline CDR1 and CDR2: SNHLY and FYNNEI. CDR3 DNA: TGTGCCAGCAGTCGACAGGGGGGCTACGAGCAGTACGTC. Translated: CASSRQGGYEQYV.

The V gene is TRBV2, the J gene TRBJ1-1; D might be TRBD1 (5 bases). CDR1 and CDR2 (germline): SNHLY, FYNNEI. V lost 6 bases, J lost 5 bases, and 16 bases lay in between. The CDR3 runs to 14 residues. DNA of the CDR3: TGTGCCAGCAGCTACGGCGGGAAGGGGACTGAAGCTTTCTTT. Its translation is CASSYGGKGTEAFF.

Here the CDR3 reads CASSVDSWNTEAFF. The CDR3 nucleotides read TGTGCCAGCAGCGTAGATAGTTGGAACACTGAAGCTTTCTTT. The chain is built from TRBV9 and TRBJ1-1, with D unclear. The CDR3 contains 14 residues. Trimming pared 0 bases from V and 1 base from J, leaving 7 bases between. The V gene's germline CDR1 is SGDLS and CDR2 YYNGEE.

CDR3 coding DNA: TGTGCCAGCAGCCAAGGAAAGTTCGGGGCTGGGACCCAGTACTTC. This translates into CASSQGKFGAGTQYF. J is TRBJ2-5 and V is TRBV14; TRBD1 or TRBD2 may be the D gene (5 bases each). The CDR3 is made up of 15 amino acids. V lost 1 base and J lost 7, with 16 bases in between. Germline CDR1 reads SGHDN; CDR2 reads FVKESK.

The rearrangement links TRBV4-1 to TRBJ2-5, with D possibly being TRBD1 (5 bases). The CDR3 extends over 14 amino acids. The ends were cut back, 2 bases at V and 5 bases at J, with 12 bases in the middle. The germline V gene has CDR1 MGHRA and CDR2 YSYEKL. This CDR3 reads CASSQQGLGETQYF. CDR3 sequence (DNA): TGCGCCAGCAGCCAACAGGGTCTCGGGGAGACCCAGTACTTC.

The rearrangement uses TRBV9 and TRBJ2-1, with D uncertain. CDR1 and CDR2 (germline): SGDLS, YYNGEE. The germline V and J ends were trimmed by 0 bases and 7 bases, with 2 bases remaining between them. The CDR3 sequence is 11 residues long. DNA for the CDR3: TGTGCCAGCAGCGTAGATAATGAGCAGTTCTTC. This gives the protein CASSVDNEQFF.

The rearrangement links TRBV7-8 to TRBJ2-3; D is unclear. This CDR3 has 13 residues. The V end was cut by 5 bases, the J end by 4 bases, with 10 bases between. Germline lookup yields CDR1 SGHVS and CDR2 FQNEAQ. The CDR3 protein is CASSPSAADTQYF. CDR3 nucleotide sequence: TGTGCCAGCAGCCCCAGCGCCGCAGATACGCAGTATTTT.

The chain uses TRBV6-1 and TRBJ1-5; D perhaps matches TRBD1 (5 bases). This CDR3 has 14 residues. Trimming pared 3 bases from V and 3 bases from J, leaving 9 bases between. Germline V gene lookup returns CDR1 MNHNS and CDR2 SASEGT. The CDR3 DNA reads as TGTGCCAGCAGTGATGGGGGGGACAATCAGCCCCAGCATTTT. It is translated as CASSDGGDNQPQHF.

This CDR3 is CASSFEGAGYTF. The CDR3, as DNA: TGTGCCAGCAGTTTTGAGGGGGCTGGCTACACCTTC. This chain links TRBV28 with TRBJ1-2, with 7 positions matching TRBD1. The CDR3 loop spans 12 amino acids. Looked up from germline, CDR1 is MDHEN and CDR2 is SYDVKM. J gave up 7 bases and V 3 bases, and 2 bases lay outside the gene matches.

In the case of this clone: This specimen includes other DNA sequences encoding the same CDR3. The chain is built from TRBV28 and TRBJ1-2; possible D gene TRBD1, 6 bases. The CDR3 covers 13 residues. CDR1 is MDHEN, CDR2 SYDVKM, per germline. V was trimmed by 2 bases and J by 7 bases, leaving 11 bases between them. The CDR3 bases are TGTGCCAGCAGTTTAGGGGGGGCGCGTGGCTACACCTTC. It translates to CASSLGGARGYTF.

The chain carries TRBV19 and TRBJ2-1; TRBD2 might be the D (6 bases). CDR1 is LNHDA, CDR2 SQIVND, per germline (reference sequence). The ends were cut back, 7 bases at V and 4 bases at J, with 17 bases in the middle. CDR3 length: 15 amino acids. CDR3 nucleotide sequence: TGTGCCAGTACTGACTCGCTAGCGAGATACAATGAGCAGTTCTTC. Its translation: CASTDSLARYNEQFF.

The J gene is TRBJ1-1, the V gene TRBV29-1; 8 nucleotides line up with TRBD1. The CDR3 spans 11 residues. The trim removed 3 bases at V and 8 bases at J, leaving 2 bases unmatched. CDR1 SQVTM and CDR2 ANQGSEA come from the germline V gene. The CDR3 sequence is CSVDRGLEAFF. In nucleotides, the CDR3 is TGCAGCGTTGACAGGGGGCTCGAAGCTTTCTTT.

The rearrangement links TRBV5-1 to TRBJ2-1; D not resolved. V lost 4 bases and J 8 bases, leaving 13 bases between the germline ends. This CDR3 has 13 residues. Germline CDR1 reads SGHRS; CDR2 reads YFSETQ. The CDR3 DNA sequence: TGCGCCAGCAGCCAGGCAGATTTGGATGAGCAGTTCTTC. Residues: CASSQADLDEQFF.

The chain carries TRBV4-1 and TRBJ2-2; TRBD1 might be the D (5 bases). Trimming removed 4 bases from V and 0 bases from J, with 12 bases in between. This CDR3 has 16 amino acids. Germline CDR1 is MGHRA and CDR2 is YSYEKL. CDR3 nucleotide sequence: TGCGCCAGCAGCCCCCGCAGGGTTGCGAACACCGGGGAGCTGTTTTTT. Residues: CASSPRRVANTGELFF.

This chain connects TRBV6-5 to TRBJ2-5, with D possibly called TRBD1 or TRBD2 (6 bases each). Deletions cut 0 bases from V and 5 bases from J, with 13 bases between. This CDR3 has 15 residues. CDR1 is MNHEY and CDR2 is SVGAGI in the germline V gene. In nucleotides, the CDR3 is TGTGCCAGCAGTTACTCGATCGGGGGCGAGGAGACCCAGTACTTC. Translated, it gives CASSYSIGGEETQYF.